Described below is a single TCR beta chain sequence and its context. This sample was taken from a study of T cell repertoires in cytomegalovirus infection. TCRdb itself ran the reads through MiXCR, one entry per CDR3 protein. The data hold approximately 170,000 distinct CDR3 sequences, with 17% observed a single time. Germline V gene data show CDR1 as LNHDA and CDR2 as SQIVND (reference sequence). After removal of 6 bases from V and 3 bases from J, the junction contained 11 bases not matched to a gene. The CDR3 is 16 amino acids. Sequences were obtained from CD8+ T cells from PBMCs. The clonotype was recovered from a human donor in good health (CMV status not recorded). Some clones in this sample may be carry-over from other donors' samples. The V gene is TRBV19, the J gene TRBJ1-2, with 9 nucleotides matching TRBD1. The CDR3 reads CASSRYRGQGDYGYTF. The CDR3 DNA is TGTGCCAGTAGCCGATACCGGGGACAGGGAGACTATGGCTACACCTTC.